One sample yielded the 4 T cell receptor beta chains listed below, sequenced in a study of CD8+CD57+ T cells in acquired aplastic anemia. Both TCR beta VDJ combination and CDR3 sequence profiling were carried out. Genomic DNA was the template for this profiling. Via MiXCR, TCRdb re-called the reads, giving one row per CDR3 protein. Of about 71,000 distinct CDR3 sequences listed, roughly half were seen once; the top ten hold about 8.5%. Input material: sorted CD4+, CD8+, or CD8+CD57+ T cells (not recorded which) from PBMCs. The receptors derive from a human donor in good health, serving as a control.

A single count supports this clonotype. The chain joins TRBV9 to TRBJ2-7, with 9 bases fitting TRBD2. V shed 0 bases, J shed 3 bases, and the junction held 7 bases outside the gene matches. The CDR3 is 16 residues long. Germline V CDR1 and CDR2: SGDLS, YYNGEE. For the CDR3, the DNA is TGTGCCAGCAGCGTAGCTCGGGCTAGCGGGATCTACGAGCAGTACTTC. It is translated as CASSVARASGIYEQYF. The whole variable domain, remainder taken from reference TRBV9 and TRBJ2-7, is DSGVTQTPKHLITATGQRVTLRCSPRSGDLSVYWYQQSLDQGLQFLIQYYNGEERAKGNILERFSAQQFPDLHSELNLSSLELGDSALYFCASSVARASGIYEQYFGPGTRLTVT.

This clonotype was counted only a few times. A much larger clone differs by one base, so this may be a read error. The V gene is TRBV5-6, the J gene TRBJ1-1; no definite D call. CDR1 is SGHDT, CDR2 YYEEEE, per germline. The CDR3 covers 14 residues. CDR3 nucleotides: TGTGCCAGCAGCTTTTGGGTTGGGAACACTAAAGCTTTCTTT. Protein sequence: CASSFWVGNTKAFF. Based on the CDR3 plus reference TRBV5-6 and TRBJ1-1, the full variable domain is DAGVTQSPTHLIKTRGQQVTLRCSPKSGHDTVSWYQQALGQGPQFIFQYYEEEERQRGNFPDRFSGHQFPNYSSELNVNALLLGDSALYLCASSFWVGNTKAFFGQGTRLTVV.

This clonotype was seen at least ten times. The genes are TRBV10-3 and TRBJ1-2, with D possibly matching TRBD1 (6 bases). The CDR3 sequence is 14 residues long. Germline V gene sequence: CDR1 ENHRY, CDR2 SYGVKD. V was clipped by 2 bases and J by 2 bases, with 9 bases between them. In DNA, the CDR3 is TGTGCCATCAGTGAGCCCGACAGGAACTATGGCTACACCTTC. This gives the protein CAISEPDRNYGYTF.

In this sample, this clonotype turned up many times. The V call is TRBV20-1, the J call TRBJ2-3; the D call may be TRBD1 or TRBD2 (6 bases each). The germline V gene encodes CDR1 DFQATT and CDR2 SNEGSKA (reference sequence). The CDR3 loop spans 15 amino acids. The V end lost 5 bases, the J end lost 3 bases, and 18 bases lay between the germline ends. CDR3 sequence (DNA): TGCAGTGCTTACTCATATCGGGGGACAACAGATACGCAGTATTTT. Amino acids: CSAYSYRGTTDTQYF.